These 18 T cell receptor beta chains came from one sample sequenced in a study of blood T cell repertoires in COVID-19. The repertoire was sequenced with immunoSEQ multiplex PCR; TCRdb's copy has only in-frame clones and lacks some. The sample has about 74,000 clones; around 78% are singletons. The sample was peripheral blood. Every receptor here comes from a human donor in a cohort sampled during active COVID-19.

The sample holds a few counts of this clone. V and J are TRBV3-1 (or the pseudogene TRBV3-2) and TRBJ2-1; D is perhaps TRBD2 (5 bases). V was clipped by 4 bases and J by 7 bases, with 14 bases between them. The CDR3 spans 14 residues. Germline lookup yields CDR1 LGHDT and CDR2 YNNKEL (reference sequence). CDR3 amino acids: CASSPAFEGNEQFF. In DNA, the CDR3 is TGTGCCAGCAGCCCTGCGTTCGAGGGAAATGAGCAGTTCTTC.

The chain is built from TRBV3-1 (or the pseudogene TRBV3-2) and TRBJ2-4, with 14 bases that match TRBD2. Trimming cost V 2 bases and J 0 bases; bases outside gene matches: 6. CDR1 and CDR2 (germline): LGHDT, YNNKEL (reference sequence). The CDR3 covers 19 residues. The CDR3 DNA reads as TGTGCCAGCAGCCAAACCGGGACTAGCGGGAGACTAGCCAAAAACATTCAGTACTTC. Its protein is CASSQTGTSGRLAKNIQYF.

V gene TRBV28 combines with J gene TRBJ2-7, with 8 bases lining up with TRBD1. J lost 1 base, V lost 4 bases, and 12 bases had no gene match. The CDR3 totals 17 residues. The germline V gene encodes CDR1 MDHEN and CDR2 SYDVKM. The chain's CDR3 is CASSSYSGTGISYEQYF. The CDR3 region has the DNA TGTGCCAGCAGTTCCTATTCCGGGACAGGCATTTCCTACGAGCAGTACTTC.

The V gene is TRBV29-1, the J gene TRBJ2-5, with TRBD1 as a possible D gene (6 bases). This CDR3 contains 14 residues. V shed 5 bases and J shed 5 bases, with 18 bases lying between them. Germline values: CDR1 SQVTM, CDR2 ANQGSEA. In DNA, the CDR3 is TGCAGCGTTCGCCCCCCAGGGGCTCGGGAGACCCAGTACTTC. Its protein is CSVRPPGARETQYF.

This sequence joins TRBV5-8 and TRBJ1-5; D call uncertain. The CDR3 extends over 13 amino acids. In germline, CDR1 is SGHTS, CDR2 YDEGEE. Trimming removed 5 bases from V and 8 bases from J, with 14 bases in between. The CDR3 reads CASRIRAGEPQHF. The CDR3 nucleotides read TGTGCCAGCAGGATCCGGGCCGGGGAGCCCCAGCATTTT.

V and J are TRBV5-1 and TRBJ1-4; TRBD1 aligns across 7 bases. This CDR3 has 15 amino acids. The germline CDR1 and CDR2 sequences are SGHRS and YFSETQ. After removal of 4 bases from V and 7 bases from J, the junction contained 10 bases not matched to a gene. The CDR3 DNA is TGCGCCAGCAGCCCCCGGACAGGACGGAGTGAAAAACTGTTTTTT. Translation gives CASSPRTGRSEKLFF.

The CDR3, as DNA: TGTGCCAGCAGCCAAGATATTGTTCCCACTGAAGCTTTCTTT. Its translation is CASSQDIVPTEAFF. The chain is built from TRBV3-1 (or the pseudogene TRBV3-2) and TRBJ1-1; D remains ambiguous. CDR3 length equals 14 residues. From germline, CDR1 is LGHDT and CDR2 YNNKEL (reference sequence). V lost 0 bases and J lost 4, with 9 bases in between.

This chain connects TRBV4-3 to TRBJ2-7; D is undetermined. The CDR3 has 14 amino acids. Germline values: CDR1 LGHNA, CDR2 YSLEER. Between the trimmed V and J ends, which lost 0 bases and 0 bases, there was a span of 6 bases. CDR3 sequence (DNA): TGCGCCAGCAGCCAAGATATGTACTCCTACGAGCAGTACTTC. Protein: CASSQDMYSYEQYF.

The CDR3 nucleotides read TGTGCCAGCAGCGCCGGGACAGGGGATAGCAATCAGCCCCAGCATTTT. It is translated as CASSAGTGDSNQPQHF. The chain employs TRBV9 and TRBJ1-5; 10 bases align to TRBD1. The germline V gene has CDR1 SGDLS and CDR2 YYNGEE. The CDR3 extends over 16 amino acids. The V gene end was trimmed by 3 bases and the J gene end by 0 bases; junction bases not matched to a gene: 3. The full variable domain, completed using reference TRBV9 and TRBJ1-5, is DSGVTQTPKHLITATGQRVTLRCSPRSGDLSVYWYQQSLDQGLQFLIQYYNGEERAKGNILERFSAQQFPDLHSELNLSSLELGDSALYFCASSAGTGDSNQPQHFGDGTRLSIL.

The V call is TRBV18, the J call TRBJ1-1, with no clear D. Germline V gives CDR1 KGHSH, CDR2 LQKENI. This CDR3 contains 13 residues. Trimming shortened V by 2 bases and J by 1 base, and 5 bases separated the two germline ends. The CDR3 loop reads CASSPSGNTEAFF. Here the CDR3 DNA reads TGTGCCAGCTCACCAAGCGGGAACACTGAAGCTTTCTTT.

This clone was recorded once. The rearrangement uses TRBV7-7 and TRBJ2-2; 7 bases are a match to TRBD1. Germline assignment: CDR1 SSHAT and CDR2 FNYEAQ (reference sequence). Trimming at V came to 1 base and at J to 7 bases, leaving 3 bases not matched to a gene. CDR3 length: 14 amino acids. DNA of the CDR3: TGTGCCAGCAGCTTAGGACAGGGCATCGGGGAGCTGTTTTTT. It yields the protein CASSLGQGIGELFF.

The chain links TRBV15 to TRBJ2-7; perhaps TRBD2 as D (7 bases). This CDR3 is 14 amino acids long. Germline V gene lookup returns CDR1 LNHNV and CDR2 YYDKDF (reference sequence). V lost 6 bases and J lost 0, with 12 bases in between. The CDR3 DNA reads as TGTGCCACCAGTAGGGGGAGGGCCTCCTACGAGCAGTACTTC. Amino acids: CATSRGRASYEQYF.

The count of this clone is one. The J gene is TRBJ2-2, the V gene TRBV7-2, with D unclear. There are 13 residues in the CDR3. The germline V and J ends were trimmed by 5 bases and 5 bases, with 9 bases remaining between them. The germline CDR1 and CDR2 sequences are SGHTA and FQGNSA. The CDR3 loop is CASSADGTGELFF. The CDR3 DNA reads TGTGCCAGCAGCGCTGACGGGACCGGGGAGCTGTTTTTT.

This clone has only one observation. This rearrangement joins TRBV3-1 (or the pseudogene TRBV3-2) to TRBJ2-7, with 7 positions matching TRBD1. The J segment lost 0 bases and the V segment lost 6 bases, leaving 14 bases of the junction unmatched. Per germline, CDR1 LGHDT and CDR2 YNNKEL (reference sequence). The CDR3 has 17 residues. The CDR3 spells CASSLDRASLSSYEQYF. Written as DNA, the CDR3 is TGTGCCAGCAGTCTAGACAGGGCCTCCTTAAGCTCCTACGAGCAGTACTTC.

V gene TRBV10-3 combines with J gene TRBJ2-7; TRBD2 is a possible D gene (6 bases). Between the trimmed V and J ends, which lost 7 bases and 7 bases, there was a span of 17 bases. The V gene's germline CDR1 is ENHRY and CDR2 SYGVKD. The CDR3 contains 13 residues. CDR3 amino acids: CAIKGTPPGEQYF. CDR3 coding DNA: TGTGCCATCAAAGGGACTCCCCCGGGGGAGCAGTACTTC.

The chain combines TRBV10-2 with TRBJ2-7; a weak D match, TRBD2 (6 bases). V gave up 6 bases and J gave up 3 bases, with 9 bases separating them. Germline CDR1 WSHSY, CDR2 SAAADI. The CDR3 runs 12 residues. CDR3 protein: CASRPGVYEQYF. CDR3 nucleotide sequence: TGCGCCAGCAGGCCGGGAGTCTACGAGCAGTACTTC.

The rearrangement joins TRBV24-1 to TRBJ2-1, with 7 bases that match TRBD1. V lost 4 bases, J lost 8 bases, and 7 bases stayed unmatched. Per the germline V gene, CDR1 is KGHDR and CDR2 is SFDVKD. The CDR3 sequence is 14 residues long. In DNA form, the CDR3 reads TGTGCCACCAGTGAAATCACAGGGGTTGATGAGCAGTTCTTC. Its protein is CATSEITGVDEQFF.

This clone has just a few counts. This rearrangement joins TRBV4-2 to TRBJ1-1, with 9 positions matching TRBD1. In germline, CDR1 is LGHNA, CDR2 YNFKEQ. CDR3 length: 17 residues. Trimming removed 1 base from V and 0 bases from J; junction bases left unmatched: 6. The CDR3 nucleotides are TGTGCCAGCAGCCAAGGGGGGACAGGGCGCATGAACACTGAAGCTTTCTTT. Translated: CASSQGGTGRMNTEAFF.